This TCR beta chain was profiled in a study of control samples from healthy donors and cancer patients. The assay was immunoSEQ multiplex PCR, and TCRdb's table has in-frame clones only and misses some. Here the sample spans 350,000 to 450,000 clones, 80% to 95% being singletons. The germline V gene encodes CDR1 LNHNV and CDR2 YYDKDF (reference sequence). This CDR3 has 15 residues. V lost 0 bases to trimming and J lost 4 bases, with 12 bases between them. Sequencing was performed on PBMCs. This clonotype was obtained from a middle-aged man with head and neck cancer. The chain uses TRBV15 and TRBJ1-2; D unresolved. DNA for the CDR3: TGTGCCACCAGCAGAGATCATCGGGTTCTCTATGGCTACACCTTC. Its translation is CATSRDHRVLYGYTF.